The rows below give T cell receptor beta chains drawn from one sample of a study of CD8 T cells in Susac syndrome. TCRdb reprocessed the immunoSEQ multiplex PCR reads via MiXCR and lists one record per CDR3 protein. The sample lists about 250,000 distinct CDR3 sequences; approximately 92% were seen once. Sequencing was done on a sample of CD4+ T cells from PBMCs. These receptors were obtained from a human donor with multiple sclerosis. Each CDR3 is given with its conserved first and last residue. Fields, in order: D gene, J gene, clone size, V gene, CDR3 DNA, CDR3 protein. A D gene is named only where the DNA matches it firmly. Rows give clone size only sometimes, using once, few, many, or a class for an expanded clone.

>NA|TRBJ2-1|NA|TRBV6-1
TGTGCTAGCTTTCCCGTCCCGGGACATATAGGCAATGAGCAGTTCTTC
CASFPVPGHIGNEQFF
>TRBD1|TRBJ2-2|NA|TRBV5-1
TGCGCCAGCAGCGCGGGACAGGGTGGAACCGGGGAGCTGTTTTTT
CASSAGQGGTGELFF
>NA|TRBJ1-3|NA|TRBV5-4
TGTGCCAGCAGCCGCCTTCCGGGCCGCGACTCTGGAAACACCATATATTTT
CASSRLPGRDSGNTIYF
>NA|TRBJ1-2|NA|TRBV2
TGTGCCAGCAGTGAACCCCGGAAGTTTGGCTACACCTTC
CASSEPRKFGYTF
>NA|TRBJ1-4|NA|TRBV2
TGTGCCAGCAGTGACTTGGTTCCGGCTAATGAAAAACTGTTTTTT
CASSDLVPANEKLFF
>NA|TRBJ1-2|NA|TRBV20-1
TGCAGTGCTATCAAAGGCTACACCTTC
CSAIKGYTF
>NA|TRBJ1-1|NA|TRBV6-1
TGTGCCAGCAGGTGGGGAGGCACTGAAGCTTTCTTT
CASRWGGTEAFF
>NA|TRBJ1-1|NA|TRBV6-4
TGTGCCAGCAGGTCCGACGCACGCAACACTGAAGCTTTCTTT
CASRSDARNTEAFF
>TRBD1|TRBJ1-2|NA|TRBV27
TGTGCCAGCAGTTGGGACAGGGAGGCATATGGCTACACCTTC
CASSWDREAYGYTF
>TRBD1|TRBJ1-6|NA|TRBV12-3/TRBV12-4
TGTGCCAGCAGGATTGGACAGGCGGATTCACCCCTCCACTTT
CASRIGQADSPLHF
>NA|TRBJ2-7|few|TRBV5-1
TGCGCCAGCAGCTTGGGAGCCTACGAGCAGTACTTC
CASSLGAYEQYF
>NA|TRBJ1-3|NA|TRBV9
TGTGCCAGCAGCGCAAGCCCCTCTGGAAACACCATATATTTT
CASSASPSGNTIYF
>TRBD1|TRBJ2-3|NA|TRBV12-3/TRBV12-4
TGTGCCAGCATTCCGGGACAGGGGACGCCGCGTACGCAGTATTTT
CASIPGQGTPRTQYF
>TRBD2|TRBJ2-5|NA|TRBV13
TGTGCCAGCAGCTTAGCCAACCAACTAGCGGGGGTCCAAGAGACCCAGTACTTC
CASSLANQLAGVQETQYF
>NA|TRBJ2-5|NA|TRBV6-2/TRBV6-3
TGTGCCAGCAGCAAGGTGGGGCAAGAGACCCAGTACTTC
CASSKVGQETQYF
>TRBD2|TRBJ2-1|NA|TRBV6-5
TGTGCCAGCAGTTCTCCCCCGGGACTATTCCCCTACAATGAGCAGTTCTTC
CASSSPPGLFPYNEQFF
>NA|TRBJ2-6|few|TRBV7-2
TGTGCCAGCAGCCCGAACCCCAGGGCTTCTGGGGCCAACGTCCTGACTTTC
CASSPNPRASGANVLTF
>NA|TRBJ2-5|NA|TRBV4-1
TGCGCCAGCAGCCAGGGGCAGCAAGAGACCCAGTACTTC
CASSQGQQETQYF
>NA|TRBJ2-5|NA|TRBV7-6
TGTGCCAGCAGCGCCCGGACACCAACCTTCCAAGAGACCCAGTACTTC
CASSARTPTFQETQYF
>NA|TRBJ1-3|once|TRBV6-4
TGTGCCAGCAGTGAAGCCCCTGGAAACACCATATATTTT
CASSEAPGNTIYF
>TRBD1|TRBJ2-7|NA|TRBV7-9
TGTGCCAGCAGCTTCCGACAGGGGGCAAAGGGCTCCTACGAGCAGTACTTC
CASSFRQGAKGSYEQYF
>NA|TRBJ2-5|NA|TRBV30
TGTGCCTGGAGTCCGGGACGGAACCAAGAGACCCAGTACTTC
CAWSPGRNQETQYF
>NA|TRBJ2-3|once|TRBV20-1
TGCAGTGCCCGAATTAGCGGACGCACAGATACGCAGTATTTT
CSARISGRTDTQYF
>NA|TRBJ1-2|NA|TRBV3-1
TGTGCCAGCAGCCAAGGGATGGGGAGCCCGGGCTATGGCTACACCTTC
CASSQGMGSPGYGYTF
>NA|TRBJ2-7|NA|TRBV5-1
TGCGCCAGCAGCCTGGGACTCCTGGGGCACTACGAGCAGTACTTC
CASSLGLLGHYEQYF
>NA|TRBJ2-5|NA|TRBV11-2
TGTGCCAGCAGCGGGATTGACTCGGGTTGGAAGACCCAGTACTTC
CASSGIDSGWKTQYF
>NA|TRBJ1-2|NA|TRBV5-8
TGTGCCAGCGCCTTGGAGAGAGGGTATTATGGCTACACCTTC
CASALERGYYGYTF
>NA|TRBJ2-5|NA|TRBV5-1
TGCGCCAGCAGCTTGTCCAATGGGGAGACCCAGTACTTC
CASSLSNGETQYF
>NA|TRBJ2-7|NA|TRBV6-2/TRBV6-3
TGTGCCAGCGCCAACCCAGGGGGGCGCGGGTACTTC
CASANPGGRGYF
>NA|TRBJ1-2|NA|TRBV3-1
TGTGCCAGCAGCCTAATTCCGGGCGGGGGCTACACCTTC
CASSLIPGGGYTF
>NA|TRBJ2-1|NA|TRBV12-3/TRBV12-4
TGTGCCAGCAGTTTAGCGGCACTAGTCGGCAGAGAGCAGTTCTTC
CASSLAALVGREQFF
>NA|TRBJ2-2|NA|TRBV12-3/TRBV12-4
TGTGCCAGCACCCAGACAGGGAACACCGGGGAGCTGTTTTTT
CASTQTGNTGELFF
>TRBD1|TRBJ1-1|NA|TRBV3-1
TGTGCCAGCAGAGACGAGTGGACAGGGAACACTGAAGCTTTCTTT
CASRDEWTGNTEAFF
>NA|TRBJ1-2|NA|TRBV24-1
TGTGCCACCAGTGATACAGGGTTCTATGGCTACACCTTC
CATSDTGFYGYTF
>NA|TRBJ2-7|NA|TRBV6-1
TGTGCCAGCAGTGAAGCGTCGACGTGGATCGAGCAGTACTTC
CASSEASTWIEQYF
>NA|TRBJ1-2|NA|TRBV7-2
TGTGCCAGCAGCAGCTCACAACAGGGTCTCACGGGCTACACCTTC
CASSSSQQGLTGYTF